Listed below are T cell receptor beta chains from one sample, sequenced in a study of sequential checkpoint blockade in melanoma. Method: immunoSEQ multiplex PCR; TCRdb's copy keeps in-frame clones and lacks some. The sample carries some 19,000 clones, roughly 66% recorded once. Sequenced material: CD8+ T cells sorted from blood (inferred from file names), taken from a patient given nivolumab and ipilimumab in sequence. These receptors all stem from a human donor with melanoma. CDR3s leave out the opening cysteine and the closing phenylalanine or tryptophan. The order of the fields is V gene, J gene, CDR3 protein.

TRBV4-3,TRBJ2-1,ASSQARDSSYNEQF
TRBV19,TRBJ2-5,ASRSGVYQETQY
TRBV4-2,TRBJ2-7,ASSQDGTSSSYEQY
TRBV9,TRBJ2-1,ASSAGTSGYNEQF
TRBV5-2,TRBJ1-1,ASSQDRGAEAF
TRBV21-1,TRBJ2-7,ASSLRDTPPEQY
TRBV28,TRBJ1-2,ASRTEDRLREGYT
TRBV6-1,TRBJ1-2,ASSTRTGKVGGYT
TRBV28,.,ASSRQGASYEQY
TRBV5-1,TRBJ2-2,ASSLDDRRHTGELF
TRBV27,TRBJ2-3,ASSLLRLAGITDTQY
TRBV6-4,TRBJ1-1,ASSDGTGGTEAF
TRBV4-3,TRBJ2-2,ASSQEGDYIMHSGELF
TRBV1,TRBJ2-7,TSRRLAEDSYEQY
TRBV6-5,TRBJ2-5,ASTEVQGSGETQY
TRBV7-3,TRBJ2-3,ASMRGGTDTQY
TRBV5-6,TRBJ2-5,ASSSQETQY
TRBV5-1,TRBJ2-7,ASSSTGGHEQY
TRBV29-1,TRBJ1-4,SVEGYGTGDEKLF
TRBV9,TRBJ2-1,ASSVPDGTSGRGSYNEQF
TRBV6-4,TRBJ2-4,ASSEVSGRNIQY
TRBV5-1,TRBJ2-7,ASSLALGLSYEQY
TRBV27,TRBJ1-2,ASSSQASTGGGYGYT
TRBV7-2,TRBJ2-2,ASSSIRGELF
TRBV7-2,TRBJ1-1,ASSSRGTGVAEAF
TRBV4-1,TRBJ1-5,ASSQSGQGVNQPQH